Listed below are T cell receptor beta chains from one sample, sequenced in a study of shared clonotypes between healthy human individuals. TCRdb keeps only in-frame clones here, not all; method: immunoSEQ multiplex PCR. This sample has millions of clones, with approximately 94% found just once. Material for sequencing was naive CD8+ T cells sorted from blood. These receptors all stem from a man in his late teens or twenties in good health. Both conserved end residues are part of each CDR3. Each record gives: J gene, V gene, clone size, D gene, CDR3 protein, CDR3 DNA. D genes are given only for firm matches. Rows give clone size only sometimes, using once, few, many, or a class for an expanded clone.

TRBJ2-2 | TRBV14 | NA | NA | CASSHGGTGELFF | TGTGCCAGCAGCCATGGTGGAACCGGGGAGCTGTTTTTT
TRBJ1-6 | TRBV10-3 | NA | TRBD1 | CAISDPGRGPHNSPLHF | TGTGCCATCAGTGACCCTGGTAGGGGGCCCCATAATTCACCCCTCCACTTT
TRBJ2-1 | TRBV5-1 | NA | TRBD2 | CASSLGEEGPSGDEQFF | TGCGCCAGCAGCTTGGGGGAAGAGGGGCCCAGCGGGGATGAGCAGTTCTTC
TRBJ2-7 | TRBV10-3 | once | TRBD2 | CAISESTAGEVIYEQYF | TGTGCCATCAGTGAGTCGACAGCGGGAGAGGTAATTTACGAGCAGTACTTC
TRBJ2-3 | TRBV19 | NA | TRBD2 | CASSIASSGAFTDTQYF | TGTGCCAGTAGTATAGCCAGCAGCGGGGCGTTCACAGATACGCAGTATTTT
TRBJ1-2 | TRBV18 | NA | TRBD1 | CASSHDKGQANYGYTF | TGTGCCAGCTCACACGACAAAGGACAGGCGAACTATGGCTACACCTTC
TRBJ2-7 | TRBV7-2 | NA | TRBD1 | CASSLPGQGFSYEQYF | TGTGCCAGCAGCTTACCCGGACAGGGGTTCTCCTACGAGCAGTACTTC
TRBJ2-2 | TRBV4-1 | NA | NA | CASSQESLRTQNTGELFF | TGCGCCAGCAGCCAAGAGAGTTTAAGGACACAGAACACCGGGGAGCTGTTTTTT
TRBJ1-1 | TRBV30 | once | NA | CAWSAQDEAFF | TGTGCCTGGAGTGCACAGGACGAAGCTTTCTTT
TRBJ2-5 | TRBV4-1 | NA | TRBD2 | CASSHAVMSGVVQETQYF | TGCGCCAGCAGCCACGCGGTGATGAGCGGGGTGGTGCAAGAGACCCAGTACTTC
TRBJ2-7 | TRBV13 | NA | NA | CASSPGNRDQYF | TGTGCCAGCAGCCCCGGCAACAGGGACCAGTACTTC
TRBJ2-7 | TRBV30 | NA | TRBD2 | CAWSVSSGRGSEQYF | TGTGCCTGGAGTGTCTCTAGCGGGAGGGGATCCGAGCAGTACTTC
TRBJ2-2 | TRBV10-2 | NA | NA | CASSAGHHLEVDTGELFF | TGCGCCAGCAGTGCGGGACACCACCTTGAGGTTGACACCGGGGAGCTGTTTTTT
TRBJ1-5 | TRBV6-5 | NA | NA | CASSQRGNSNQPQHF | TGTGCCAGCAGTCAACGAGGGAATAGCAATCAGCCCCAGCATTTT
TRBJ2-7 | TRBV10-1 | few | NA | CASSGTGTENYEQYF | TGCGCCAGCAGCGGAACCGGGACGGAGAACTACGAGCAGTACTTC